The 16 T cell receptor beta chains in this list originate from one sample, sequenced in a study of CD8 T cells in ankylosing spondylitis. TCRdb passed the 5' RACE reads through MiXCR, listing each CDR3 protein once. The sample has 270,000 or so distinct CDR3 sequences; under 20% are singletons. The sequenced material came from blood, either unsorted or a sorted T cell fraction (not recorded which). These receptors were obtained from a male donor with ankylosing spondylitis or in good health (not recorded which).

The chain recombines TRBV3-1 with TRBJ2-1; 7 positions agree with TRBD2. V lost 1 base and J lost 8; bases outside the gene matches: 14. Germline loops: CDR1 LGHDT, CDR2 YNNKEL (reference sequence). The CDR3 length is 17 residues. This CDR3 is CASSQVLGGRGLDEQFF. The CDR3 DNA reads TGTGCCAGCAGCCAAGTTCTGGGCGGGAGAGGTTTGGATGAGCAGTTCTTC.

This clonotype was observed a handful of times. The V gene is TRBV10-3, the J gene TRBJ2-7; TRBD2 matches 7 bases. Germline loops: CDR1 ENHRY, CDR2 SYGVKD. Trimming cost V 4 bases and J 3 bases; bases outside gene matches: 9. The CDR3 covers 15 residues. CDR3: CAISVLAGAYYEQYF. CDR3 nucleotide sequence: TGTGCCATCAGTGTCCTTGCGGGAGCTTACTACGAGCAGTACTTC.

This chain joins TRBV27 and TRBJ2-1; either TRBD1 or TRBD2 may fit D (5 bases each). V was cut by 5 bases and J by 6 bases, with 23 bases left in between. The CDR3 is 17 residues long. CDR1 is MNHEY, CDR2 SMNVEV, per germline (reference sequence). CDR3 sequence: CASSPTSGTTTFNEQFF. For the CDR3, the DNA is TGTGCCAGCAGTCCGACCTCCGGGACCACCACCTTCAATGAGCAGTTCTTC.

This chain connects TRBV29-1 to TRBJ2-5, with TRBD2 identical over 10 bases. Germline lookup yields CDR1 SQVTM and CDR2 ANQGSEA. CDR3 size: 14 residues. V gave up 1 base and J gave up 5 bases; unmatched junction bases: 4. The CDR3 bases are TGCAGCGTTGAAGTGCTAGCGGGAGCCGAGACCCAGTACTTC. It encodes CSVEVLAGAETQYF.

Written as DNA, the CDR3 is TGCGCCAGCAGCTTGCCTAGCGGGAGCATAGAGGAGACCCAGTACTTC. This codes for CASSLPSGSIEETQYF. This chain links TRBV5-1 with TRBJ2-5; 10 bases are a match to TRBD2. Germline CDR1 is SGHRS and CDR2 is YFSETQ. This CDR3 region has 16 residues. Trimming removed 1 base from V and 5 bases from J; junction bases left unmatched: 8.

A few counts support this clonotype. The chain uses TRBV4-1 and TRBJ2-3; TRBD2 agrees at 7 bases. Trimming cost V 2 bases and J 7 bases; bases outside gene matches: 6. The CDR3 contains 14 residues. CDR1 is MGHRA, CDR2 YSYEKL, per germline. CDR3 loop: CASSQLGTTHTQYF. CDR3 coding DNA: TGCGCCAGCAGCCAATTGGGGACTACCCATACGCAGTATTTT.

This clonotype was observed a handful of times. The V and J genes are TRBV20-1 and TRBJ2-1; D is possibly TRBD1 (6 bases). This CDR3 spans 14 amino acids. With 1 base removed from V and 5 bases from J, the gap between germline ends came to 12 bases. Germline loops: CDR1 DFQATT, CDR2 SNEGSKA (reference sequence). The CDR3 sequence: CSARGKDRHNEQFF. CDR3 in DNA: TGCAGTGCTAGAGGCAAGGACAGACACAATGAGCAGTTCTTC.

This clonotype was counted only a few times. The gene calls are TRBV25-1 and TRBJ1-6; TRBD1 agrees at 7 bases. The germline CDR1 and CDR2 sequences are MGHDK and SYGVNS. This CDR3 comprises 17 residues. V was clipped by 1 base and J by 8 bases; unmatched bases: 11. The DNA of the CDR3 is TGTGCCAGCAGTGAATTGCCTCTCGGACAGGTGGATTCACCCCTCCACTTT. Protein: CASSELPLGQVDSPLHF.

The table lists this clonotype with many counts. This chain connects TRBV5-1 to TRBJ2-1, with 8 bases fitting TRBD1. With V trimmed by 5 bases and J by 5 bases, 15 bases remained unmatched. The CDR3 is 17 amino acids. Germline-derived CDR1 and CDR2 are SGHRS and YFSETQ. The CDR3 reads CASSPGTGILANNEQFF. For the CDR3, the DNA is TGCGCCAGCAGTCCCGGGACAGGTATCCTCGCCAACAATGAGCAGTTCTTC.

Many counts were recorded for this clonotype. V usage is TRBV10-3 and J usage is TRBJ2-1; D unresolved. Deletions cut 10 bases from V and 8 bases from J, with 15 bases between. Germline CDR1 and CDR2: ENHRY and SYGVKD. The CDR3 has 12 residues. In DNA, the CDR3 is TGTGCCACCCTATCAACGGTAGATGAGCAGTTCTTC. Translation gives CATLSTVDEQFF.

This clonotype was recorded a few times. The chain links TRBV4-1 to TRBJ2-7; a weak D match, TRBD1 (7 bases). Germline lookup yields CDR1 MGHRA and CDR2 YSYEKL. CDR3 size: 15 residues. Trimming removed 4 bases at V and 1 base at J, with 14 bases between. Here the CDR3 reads CASSPDREASYEQYF. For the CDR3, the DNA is TGCGCCAGCAGCCCAGACAGGGAGGCATCCTACGAGCAGTACTTC.

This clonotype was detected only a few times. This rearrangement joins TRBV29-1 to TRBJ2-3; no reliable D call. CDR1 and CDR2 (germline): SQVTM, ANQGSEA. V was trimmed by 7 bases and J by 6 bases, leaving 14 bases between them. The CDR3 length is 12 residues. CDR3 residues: CSADESLDTQYF. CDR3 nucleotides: TGCAGCGCTGATGAGTCCCTCGATACGCAGTATTTT.

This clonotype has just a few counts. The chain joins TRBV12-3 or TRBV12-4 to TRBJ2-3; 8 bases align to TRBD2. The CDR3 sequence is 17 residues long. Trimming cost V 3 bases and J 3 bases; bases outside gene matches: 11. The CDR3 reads CASSLVPSGRETDTQYF. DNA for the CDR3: TGTGCCAGCAGTTTGGTCCCGAGCGGGAGAGAAACAGATACGCAGTATTTT.

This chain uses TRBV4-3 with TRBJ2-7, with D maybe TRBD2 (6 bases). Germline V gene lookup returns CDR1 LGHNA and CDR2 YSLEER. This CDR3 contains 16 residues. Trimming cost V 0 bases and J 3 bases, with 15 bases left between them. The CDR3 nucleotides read TGCGCCAGCAGCCAAGATAACGGTCAGGAGGGCTACGAGCAGTACTTC. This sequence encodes CASSQDNGQEGYEQYF.

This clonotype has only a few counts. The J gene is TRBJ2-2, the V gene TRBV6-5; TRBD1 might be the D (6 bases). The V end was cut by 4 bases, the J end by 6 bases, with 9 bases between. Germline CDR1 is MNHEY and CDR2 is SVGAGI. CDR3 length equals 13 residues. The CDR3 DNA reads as TGTGCCAGCAGTTGGGACAACCCCGGGGAGCTGTTTTTT. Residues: CASSWDNPGELFF.

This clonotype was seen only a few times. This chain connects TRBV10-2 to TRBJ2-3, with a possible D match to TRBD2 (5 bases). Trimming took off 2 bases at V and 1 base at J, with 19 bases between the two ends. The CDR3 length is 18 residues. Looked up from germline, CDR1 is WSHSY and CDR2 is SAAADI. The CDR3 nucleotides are TGCGCCAGCAGTGAGGAGATTACACTAGGGATGCGCACAGATACGCAGTATTTT. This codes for CASSEEITLGMRTDTQYF.